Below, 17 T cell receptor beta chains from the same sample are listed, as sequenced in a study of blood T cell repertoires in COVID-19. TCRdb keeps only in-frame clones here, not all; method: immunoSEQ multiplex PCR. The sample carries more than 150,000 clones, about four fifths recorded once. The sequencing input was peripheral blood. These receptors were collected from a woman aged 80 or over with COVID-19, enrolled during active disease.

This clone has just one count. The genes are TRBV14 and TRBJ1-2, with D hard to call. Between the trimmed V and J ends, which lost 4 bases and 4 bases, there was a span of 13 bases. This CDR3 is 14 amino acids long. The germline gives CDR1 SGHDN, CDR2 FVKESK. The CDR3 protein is CASSLSWYGYGYTF. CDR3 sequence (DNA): TGTGCCAGCAGCCTGTCATGGTACGGCTATGGCTACACCTTC. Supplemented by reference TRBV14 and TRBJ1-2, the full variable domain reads EAGVTQFPSHSVIEKGQTVTLRCDPISGHDNLYWYRRVMGKEIKFLLHFVKESKQDESGMPNNRFLAERTGGTYSTLKVQPAELEDSGVYFCASSLSWYGYGYTFGSGTRLTVV.

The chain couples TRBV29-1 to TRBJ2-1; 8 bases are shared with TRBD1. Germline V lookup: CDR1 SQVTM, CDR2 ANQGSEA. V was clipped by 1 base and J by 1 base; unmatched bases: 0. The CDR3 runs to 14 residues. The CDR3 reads CSVEGTGSYNEQFF. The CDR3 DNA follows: TGCAGCGTTGAAGGGACAGGGTCCTACAATGAGCAGTTCTTC.

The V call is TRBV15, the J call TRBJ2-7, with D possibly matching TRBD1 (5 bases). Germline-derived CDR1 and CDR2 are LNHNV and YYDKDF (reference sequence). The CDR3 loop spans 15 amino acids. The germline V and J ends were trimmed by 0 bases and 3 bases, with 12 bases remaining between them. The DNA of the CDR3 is TGTGCCACCAGCAGAGATCTTGGGGCAGTCTACGAGCAGTACTTC. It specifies CATSRDLGAVYEQYF.

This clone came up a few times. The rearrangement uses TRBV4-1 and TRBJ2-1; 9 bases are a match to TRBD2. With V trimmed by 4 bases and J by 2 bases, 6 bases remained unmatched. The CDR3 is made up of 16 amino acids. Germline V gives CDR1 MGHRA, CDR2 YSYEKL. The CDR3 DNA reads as TGCGCCAGCAGCCGCCTAGCGGGAAATCCCTACAATGAGCAGTTCTTC. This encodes CASSRLAGNPYNEQFF.

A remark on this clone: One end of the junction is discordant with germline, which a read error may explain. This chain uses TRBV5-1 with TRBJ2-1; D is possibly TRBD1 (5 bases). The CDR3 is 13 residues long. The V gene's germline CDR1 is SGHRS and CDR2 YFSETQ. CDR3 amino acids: CASSLMQGLDTVF. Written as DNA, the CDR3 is TGCGCCAGCAGCCTCATGCAGGGTTTGGATACGGTCTTC. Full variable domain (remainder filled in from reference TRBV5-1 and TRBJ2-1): KAGVTQTPRYLIKTRGQQVTLSCSPISGHRSVSWYQQTPGQGLQFLFEYFSETQRNKGNFPGRFSGRQFSNSRSEMNVSTLELGDSALYLCASSLMQGLDTVFGPGTRLTVL.

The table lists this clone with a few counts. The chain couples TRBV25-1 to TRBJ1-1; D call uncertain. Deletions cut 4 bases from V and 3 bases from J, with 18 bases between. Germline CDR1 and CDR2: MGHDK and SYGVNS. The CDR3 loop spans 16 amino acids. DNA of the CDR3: TGTGCCAGCAGTGCAGAGGACTTCAGAGTTTACACTGAAGCTTTCTTT. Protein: CASSAEDFRVYTEAFF.

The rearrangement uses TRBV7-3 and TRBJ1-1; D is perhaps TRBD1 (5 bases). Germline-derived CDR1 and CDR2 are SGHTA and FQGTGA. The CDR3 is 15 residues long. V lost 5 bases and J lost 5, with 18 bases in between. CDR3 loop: CASSPQGRGRTEAFF. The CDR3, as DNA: TGTGCCAGCAGCCCCCAGGGACGGGGGAGAACTGAAGCTTTCTTT. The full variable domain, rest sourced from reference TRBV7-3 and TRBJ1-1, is GAGVSQTPSNKVTEKGKYVELRCDPISGHTALYWYRQSLGQGPEFLIYFQGTGAADDSGLPNDRFFAVRPEGSVSTLKIQRTERGDSAVYLCASSPQGRGRTEAFFGQGTRLTVV.

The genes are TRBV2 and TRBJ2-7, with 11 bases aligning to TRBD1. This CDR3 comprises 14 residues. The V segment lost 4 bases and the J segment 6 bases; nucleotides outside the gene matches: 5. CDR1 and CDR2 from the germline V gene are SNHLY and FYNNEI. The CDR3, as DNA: TGTGCCAGCAGTGTAGGGACAGGGGGGCGCGAGCAGTACTTC. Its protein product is CASSVGTGGREQYF.

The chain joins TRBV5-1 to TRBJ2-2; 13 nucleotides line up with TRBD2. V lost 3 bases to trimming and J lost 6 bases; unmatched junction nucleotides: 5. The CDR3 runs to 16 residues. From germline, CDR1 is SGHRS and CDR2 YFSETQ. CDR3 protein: CASSWTSGGLAGELFF. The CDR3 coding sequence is TGCGCCAGCAGCTGGACTAGCGGGGGTCTAGCCGGGGAGCTGTTTTTT.

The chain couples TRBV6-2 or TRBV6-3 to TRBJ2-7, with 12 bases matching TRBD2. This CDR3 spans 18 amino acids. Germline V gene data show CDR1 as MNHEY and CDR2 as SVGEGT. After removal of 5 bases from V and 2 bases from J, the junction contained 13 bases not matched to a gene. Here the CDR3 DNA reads TGTGCCAGCAGTAAACTAGCGGGAGGAGTAGCGGCGGCCTACGAGCAGTACTTC. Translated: CASSKLAGGVAAAYEQYF.

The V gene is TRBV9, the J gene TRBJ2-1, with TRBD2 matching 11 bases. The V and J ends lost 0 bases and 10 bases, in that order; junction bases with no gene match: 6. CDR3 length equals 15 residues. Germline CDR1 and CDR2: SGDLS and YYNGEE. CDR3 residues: CASSVAGLAGGEQFF. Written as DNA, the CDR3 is TGTGCCAGCAGCGTAGCTGGGCTAGCGGGAGGCGAGCAGTTCTTC.

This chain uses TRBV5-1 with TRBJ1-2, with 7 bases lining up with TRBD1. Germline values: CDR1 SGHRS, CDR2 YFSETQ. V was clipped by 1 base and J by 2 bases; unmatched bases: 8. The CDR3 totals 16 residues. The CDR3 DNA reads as TGCGCCAGCAGCTTGCAGGGGGAACTTGGAAACTATGGCTACACCTTC. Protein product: CASSLQGELGNYGYTF. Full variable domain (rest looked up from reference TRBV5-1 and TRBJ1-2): KAGVTQTPRYLIKTRGQQVTLSCSPISGHRSVSWYQQTPGQGLQFLFEYFSETQRNKGNFPGRFSGRQFSNSRSEMNVSTLELGDSALYLCASSLQGELGNYGYTFGSGTRLTVV.

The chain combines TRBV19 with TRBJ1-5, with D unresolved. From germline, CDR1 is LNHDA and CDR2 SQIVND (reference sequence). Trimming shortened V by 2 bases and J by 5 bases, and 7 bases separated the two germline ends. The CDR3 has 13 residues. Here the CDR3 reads CASSIQADQPQHF. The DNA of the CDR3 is TGTGCCAGTAGTATACAGGCCGATCAGCCCCAGCATTTT.

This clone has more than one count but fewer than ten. CDR3 region: CASSFLNSGRGNTGELFF. In DNA, the CDR3 is TGTGCCAGCAGTTTCCTTAATAGCGGGAGGGGGAACACCGGGGAGCTGTTTTTT. The V and J genes are TRBV28 and TRBJ2-2; 11 bases are shared with TRBD2. CDR1 and CDR2 (germline): MDHEN, SYDVKM. Trimming took 3 bases from V and 1 from J; bases not matched to a gene: 7. The CDR3 sequence is 18 residues long.

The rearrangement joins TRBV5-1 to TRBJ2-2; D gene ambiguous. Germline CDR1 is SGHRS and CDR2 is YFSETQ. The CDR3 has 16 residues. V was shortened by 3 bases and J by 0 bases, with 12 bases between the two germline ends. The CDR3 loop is CASSSLTHANTGELFF. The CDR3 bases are TGCGCCAGCAGCTCCTTGACTCATGCGAACACCGGGGAGCTGTTTTTT.

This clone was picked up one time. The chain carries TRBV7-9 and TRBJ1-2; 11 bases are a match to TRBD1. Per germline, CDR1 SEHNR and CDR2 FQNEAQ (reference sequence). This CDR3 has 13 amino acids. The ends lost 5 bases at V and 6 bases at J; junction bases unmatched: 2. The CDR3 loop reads CASSGQGADGYTF. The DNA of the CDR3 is TGTGCCAGCAGCGGACAGGGGGCAGATGGCTACACCTTC.

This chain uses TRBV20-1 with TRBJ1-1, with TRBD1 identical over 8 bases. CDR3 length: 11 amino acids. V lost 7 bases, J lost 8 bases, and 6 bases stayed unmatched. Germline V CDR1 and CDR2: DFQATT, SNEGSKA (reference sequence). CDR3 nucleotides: TGCAGTGTTACCTACAGGGGGGAAGCTTTCTTT. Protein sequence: CSVTYRGEAFF.